This T cell receptor beta chain originates from a study of a mutant IDH1 vaccine in newly diagnosed glioma. A note on this clone: Its antigen remains unidentified.

Time point: week 47, end of study. Doses consisted of 300 ug of mutant IDH1 20-mer peptide each, paired with topical imiquimod. Vaccination of patients was performed eight times, in weeks 1, 3, 5, 7, 11, 15, 19 and 23. Donors harbored newly found WHO grade 3 or 4 IDH1-mutant, ATRX-lost astrocytomas. Trimming shortened V by 4 bases and J by 1 base, and 7 bases separated the two germline ends. The CDR3 covers 13 residues. CDR1 and CDR2 from the germline V gene are LNHDA and SQIVND (reference sequence). Using immunoSEQ multiplex PCR, the repertoire was profiled, and TCRdb retains in-frame clones only, with some absent. The sample consists of fewer than 55,000 clones, less than 75% of them appearing once.

The receptor was isolated from a middle-aged man with glioma. Some clones in this sample may be carry-over from other donors' samples. The V gene is TRBV19, the J gene TRBJ2-5; D not certain. The sequences come from peripheral blood mononuclear cells (PBMCs), collected from a glioma patient whose treatment included an IDH1 peptide vaccine. CDR3 sequence reads: CASSRRLQETQYF. The CDR3 DNA is TGTGCCAGTAGTAGACGTCTCCAAGAGACCCAGTACTTC. Based on the CDR3 plus reference TRBV19 and TRBJ2-5, the full variable domain is DGGITQSPKYLFRKEGQNVTLSCEQNLNHDAMYWYRQDPGQGLRLIYYSQIVNDFQKGDIAEGYSVSREKKESFPLTVTSAQKNPTAFYLCASSRRLQETQYFGPGTRLLVL.